The 22 T cell receptor beta chains below come from one sample, sequenced in a study of blood T cell repertoires in COVID-19. Data came from immunoSEQ multiplex PCR; TCRdb stores just in-frame clones and leaves some out. Of roughly 430,000 clones listed, around nine tenths are singletons. Input material: PBMCs or T cells enriched from blood (not recorded which). The source is a woman aged 18-30 years who had been exposed to COVID-19.

V is TRBV28 and J is TRBJ1-5, with TRBD1 matching 9 bases. This CDR3 spans 17 amino acids. Germline V gene sequence: CDR1 MDHEN, CDR2 SYDVKM. V lost 1 base to trimming and J lost 0 bases; unmatched junction nucleotides: 4. The CDR3: CASSLSGTGISNQPQHF. The CDR3 nucleotides are TGTGCCAGCAGTTTATCAGGGACAGGGATTAGCAATCAGCCCCAGCATTTT.

The genes are TRBV9 and TRBJ1-3; TRBD1 is a possible D gene (6 bases). V was trimmed by 4 bases and J by 1 base, leaving 12 bases between them. The germline V gene encodes CDR1 SGDLS and CDR2 YYNGEE. The CDR3 sequence is 15 residues long. The CDR3 protein is CASSSQGISGNTIYF. As DNA, the CDR3 is TGTGCCAGCAGCTCCCAGGGGATTTCTGGAAACACCATATATTTT.

The rearrangement links TRBV11-2 to TRBJ1-1; D gene uncertain. The V gene lost 8 bases and the J gene lost 1 base, with 17 bases spanning the gap. Germline CDR1 SGHAT, CDR2 FQNNGV. The CDR3 runs 15 residues. CDR3 residues: CASGPTGVANTEAFF. In DNA form, the CDR3 reads TGTGCCAGCGGCCCCACCGGGGTGGCGAACACTGAAGCTTTCTTT.

Only one count was recorded for this clone. The chain has TRBV19 and TRBJ1-1; D may be TRBD1 (6 bases). CDR1 and CDR2 (germline): LNHDA, SQIVND (reference sequence). CDR3 length equals 17 residues. The V and J ends lost 3 bases and 0 bases respectively, with 17 bases between them. Here the CDR3 DNA reads TGTGCCAGTAGTATCCGGAGTGGACAGCAGTTGAACACTGAAGCTTTCTTT. Translated: CASSIRSGQQLNTEAFF.

This chain connects TRBV5-1 to TRBJ1-6; D might be TRBD1 (5 bases). The CDR3 contains 15 residues. V dropped 0 bases and J dropped 9 bases, with 13 bases sitting between them. Germline assignment: CDR1 SGHRS and CDR2 YFSETQ. The CDR3 DNA follows: TGCGCCAGCAGCTTGGACCAGGGTAGTGGTTCACCCCTCCACTTT. It translates to CASSLDQGSGSPLHF.

The chain uses TRBV19 and TRBJ1-5; 7 bases agree with TRBD1. CDR1 LNHDA and CDR2 SQIVND come from the germline V gene (reference sequence). This CDR3 comprises 15 residues. The trim removed 6 bases at V and 2 bases at J, leaving 7 bases unmatched. CDR3 amino acids: CASSTLGQGNQPQHF. DNA for the CDR3: TGTGCCAGTAGCACTCTTGGACAGGGCAATCAGCCCCAGCATTTT.

V is TRBV18 and J is TRBJ2-4; weak D call: TRBD2 (6 bases). The CDR3 length is 16 residues. Germline assignment: CDR1 KGHSH and CDR2 LQKENI. The V end lost 1 base, the J end lost 0 bases, and 10 bases lay between the germline ends. The CDR3 region is CASSPRGVLAKNIQYF. DNA for the CDR3: TGTGCCAGCTCACCACGGGGGGTCTTAGCCAAAAACATTCAGTACTTC.

The V call is TRBV7-9, the J call TRBJ2-7; D may be TRBD1 (7 bases). This CDR3 is 15 amino acids long. V gave up 5 bases and J gave up 4 bases, with 18 bases separating them. Germline loops: CDR1 SEHNR, CDR2 FQNEAQ (reference sequence). The CDR3 here is CASSRGTATFYEQYF. CDR3 DNA sequence: TGTGCCAGCAGCCGCGGGACAGCGACCTTTTACGAGCAGTACTTC.

The V gene is TRBV5-1, the J gene TRBJ1-6; possible D gene TRBD1, 5 bases. V lost 6 bases to trimming and J lost 7 bases, with 23 bases between them. The germline CDR1 and CDR2 sequences are SGHRS and YFSETQ. There are 17 residues in the CDR3. The CDR3 loop reads CASTPTPTATGNSPLHF. The CDR3 DNA reads TGCGCCAGCACCCCAACCCCGACAGCGACCGGGAATTCACCCCTCCACTTT.

In this sample, this clone turned up a few times. The rearrangement links TRBV28 to TRBJ1-2; 7 nucleotides align to TRBD1. There are 15 residues in the CDR3. CDR1 MDHEN and CDR2 SYDVKM come from the germline V gene. V lost 5 bases and J lost 6; bases outside the gene matches: 12. The CDR3 DNA reads as TGTGCCAGCAGTACAGGGGACACCCTAAGCCATGGCTACACCTTC. Its protein product is CASSTGDTLSHGYTF.

This clone has a single count. The chain carries TRBV7-9 and TRBJ1-6; 9 bases are shared with TRBD1. V shed 5 bases and J 6 bases; nucleotides not matched to a gene: 8. This CDR3 contains 16 residues. Germline values: CDR1 SEHNR, CDR2 FQNEAQ (reference sequence). The CDR3 region has the DNA TGTGCCAGCAGCCCACCCCCGGACAGGGGTAATTCACCCCTCCACTTT. The encoded protein is CASSPPPDRGNSPLHF.

This clone was seen once. V gene TRBV19 combines with J gene TRBJ2-7; perhaps TRBD2 as D (6 bases). Trimming took 5 bases from V and 3 from J, leaving 20 bases between them. Germline V gene lookup returns CDR1 LNHDA and CDR2 SQIVND (reference sequence). The CDR3 contains 16 residues. CDR3 in amino acids: CASSGPRGEALYEQYF. DNA of the CDR3: TGTGCCAGTAGTGGCCCGCGAGGGGAGGCCCTCTACGAGCAGTACTTC.

The CDR3 coding sequence is TGTGCCTGGAGTGTCCGGGGAGCCAAAAACATTCAGTACTTC. It is translated as CAWSVRGAKNIQYF. The V and J genes are TRBV30 and TRBJ2-4, with D maybe TRBD2 (5 bases). CDR1 and CDR2 (germline): GTSNPN, SVGIG (reference sequence). The CDR3 length is 14 residues. The V end was cut by 0 bases, the J end by 0 bases, with 6 bases between.

The V and J genes are TRBV2 and TRBJ1-4, with 9 bases lining up with TRBD1. Per the germline V gene, CDR1 is SNHLY and CDR2 is FYNNEI. The V segment lost 6 bases and the J segment 6 bases; nucleotides outside the gene matches: 8. There are 15 residues in the CDR3. CDR3 in DNA: TGTGCCAGCAGACAAAACACAGGGGGCGATGAAAAACTGTTTTTT. Translating it yields CASRQNTGGDEKLFF. The full variable domain, its missing parts supplied by reference TRBV2 and TRBJ1-4, is EPEVTQTPSHQVTQMGQEVILRCVPISNHLYFYWYRQILGQKVEFLVSFYNNEISEKSEIFDDQFSVERPDGSNFTLKIRSTKLEDSAMYFCASRQNTGGDEKLFFGSGTQLSVL.

The V call is TRBV12-3 or TRBV12-4, the J call TRBJ1-2; D ambiguous. V was cut by 2 bases and J by 4 bases, with 5 bases left in between. The CDR3 consists of 12 residues. The chain's CDR3 is CASSLYSYGYTF. For the CDR3, the DNA is TGTGCCAGCAGTTTATACAGCTATGGCTACACCTTC.

The V call is TRBV28, the J call TRBJ2-7, with TRBD1 matching over 8 bases. The germline gives CDR1 MDHEN, CDR2 SYDVKM. Trimming took 6 bases from V and 0 from J; bases not matched to a gene: 7. The CDR3 has 15 amino acids. CDR3 sequence: CASRATGALSYEQYF. The DNA of the CDR3 is TGTGCCAGCAGAGCGACAGGGGCGCTCTCCTACGAGCAGTACTTC. The whole variable domain, filled in from reference TRBV28 and TRBJ2-7, reads DVKVTQSSRYLVKRTGEKVFLECVQDMDHENMFWYRQDPGLGLRLIYFSYDVKMKEKGDIPEGYSVSREKKERFSLILESASTNQTSMYLCASRATGALSYEQYFGPGTRLTVT.

The chain has TRBV10-3 and TRBJ2-3; 8 bases match TRBD2. This CDR3 has 14 amino acids. Germline V gene sequence: CDR1 ENHRY, CDR2 SYGVKD. J lost 5 bases, V lost 6 bases, and 7 bases had no gene match. The CDR3 region has the DNA TGTGCCATCAGCCCCCGGGGGGGCCAAGATACGCAGTATTTT. It codes for CAISPRGGQDTQYF.

The genes are TRBV10-1 and TRBJ2-7, with TRBD2 matching over 10 bases. With V trimmed by 4 bases and J by 0 bases, 0 bases remained unmatched. This CDR3 comprises 14 residues. Looked up from germline, CDR1 is WNHNN and CDR2 is SYGVQD (reference sequence). This CDR3 is CASSGTSGSYEQYF. The CDR3, as DNA: TGCGCCAGCAGTGGGACTAGCGGCTCCTACGAGCAGTACTTC.

This clone was recorded only once. The V gene is TRBV28, the J gene TRBJ2-7; D not certain. Germline CDR1 is MDHEN and CDR2 is SYDVKM. With 3 bases removed from V and 0 bases from J, the gap between germline ends came to 6 bases. CDR3 length equals 13 residues. The CDR3 sequence is CASSFLSSYEQYF. DNA for the CDR3: TGTGCCAGCAGTTTCCTGAGCTCCTACGAGCAGTACTTC.

This clone was seen a handful of times. The rearrangement links TRBV3-1 (or the pseudogene TRBV3-2) to TRBJ1-2, with 9 bases matching TRBD1. This CDR3 has 15 amino acids. Germline-derived CDR1 and CDR2 are LGHDT and YNNKEL (reference sequence). With V trimmed by 4 bases and J by 6 bases, 9 bases remained unmatched. The CDR3 loop is CASSPKGDRADGYTF. As DNA, the CDR3 is TGTGCCAGCAGCCCCAAGGGGGACAGGGCGGATGGCTACACCTTC.

CDR3 amino acids: CASSSTEYGYTF. The DNA for the CDR3 is TGTGCCAGCAGTTCCACAGAGTATGGCTACACCTTC. V is TRBV28 and J is TRBJ1-2; D is uncertain. V lost 4 bases and J lost 5, with 8 bases in between. The CDR3 has 12 amino acids. In germline, CDR1 is MDHEN, CDR2 SYDVKM.

The V gene is TRBV3-1 (or the pseudogene TRBV3-2), the J gene TRBJ2-7, with a possible D match to TRBD1 (5 bases). This CDR3 region has 14 residues. In germline, CDR1 is LGHDT, CDR2 YNNKEL (reference sequence). The ends were cut back, 0 bases at V and 4 bases at J, with 10 bases in the middle. The CDR3 is CASSQEGRIYEQYF. The CDR3, as DNA: TGTGCCAGCAGCCAAGAGGGGCGGATTTACGAGCAGTACTTC.